This is a list of T cell receptor beta chains from one sample in a study of human T cells and chemical hapten exposure. TCRdb ran MiXCR on the RACE reads and lists one entry per CDR3 protein. The sample consists of about 380,000 distinct CDR3 sequences, about 4.8% of them appearing once. The sequences come from whole blood, collected in connection with sensitization to the hapten diphenylcyclopropenone (DPC). These receptor sequences come from a woman between 45 and 60 years old with alopecia areata. Some clones in this sample may be carry-over from other donors' samples. Each CDR3 is given with its conserved first and last residue. Each record gives: clone size, J gene, V gene, D gene, CDR3 protein, CDR3 DNA. D genes are given only for firm matches. Clone size is shown for a subset of rows, as once, few, many or a class of expanded clone.

>many|TRBJ1-2|TRBV12-3/TRBV12-4|.
CASSLNYGYTF
TGTGCCAGCAGTTTAAACTATGGCTACACCTTC
>.|TRBJ2-1|TRBV14|.
CASSQGNRATEQFF
TGTGCCAGCAGCCAAGGAAACAGGGCTACTGAGCAGTTCTTC
>many|TRBJ2-7|TRBV7-2|TRBD2
CASSLYTGLPYLEQYF
TGTGCCAGCAGCCTGTACACGGGACTACCTTACCTCGAGCAGTACTTC
>.|TRBJ1-2|TRBV6-1|TRBD1
CASSRTGMSYGYTF
TGTGCCAGCAGTCGGACAGGGATGTCCTATGGCTACACCTTC
>.|TRBJ1-3|TRBV5-1|.
CASSASGSGNTIYF
TGCGCCAGCAGCGCGTCAGGCTCTGGAAACACCATATATTTT
>many|TRBJ2-7|TRBV12-3/TRBV12-4|TRBD1
CASSSRTGAPYEQYF
TGTGCCAGCAGTTCACGGACAGGGGCCCCCTACGAGCAGTACTTC
>many|TRBJ2-7|TRBV28|.
CASSGRHLTPPGEQYF
TGTGCCAGCAGTGGCCGACATCTTACTCCCCCTGGGGAGCAGTACTTC
>many|TRBJ1-4|TRBV9|.
CASSANSLGEEKLFF
TGTGCCAGCAGCGCCAATTCTCTAGGGGAAGAAAAACTGTTTTTT
>.|TRBJ1-2|TRBV29-1|.
CSASIRTLSSYGYTF
TGCAGCGCATCGATCAGGACCCTTTCTAGCTATGGCTACACCTTC
>.|TRBJ1-5|TRBV27|.
CASSPYFGGQPQHF
TGTGCCAGCAGTCCTTACTTTGGCGGTCAGCCCCAGCATTTT
>many|TRBJ2-1|TRBV29-1|.
CSVPPINLYNEQFF
TGCAGCGTTCCCCCAATAAACCTCTACAATGAGCAGTTCTTC
>.|TRBJ2-1|TRBV9|TRBD1
CASSPGGGTSYNEQFF
TGTGCCAGCAGCCCAGGGGGCGGGACCTCCTACAATGAGCAGTTCTTC
>few|TRBJ2-1|TRBV10-3|TRBD2
CAISDLARGGSYNEQFF
TGTGCCATCAGTGACCTAGCCCGGGGGGGCTCCTACAATGAGCAGTTCTTC
>few|TRBJ1-3|TRBV27|.
CASSLRASGNTIYF
TGTGCCAGCAGTCTGAGGGCCTCTGGAAACACCATATATTTT
>many|TRBJ2-3|TRBV7-2|.
CASSSPRGPDTQYF
TGTGCCAGCAGCTCTCCCCGGGGTCCAGATACGCAGTATTTT
>few|TRBJ2-7|TRBV12-3/TRBV12-4|.
CASSASVNYEQYF
TGTGCCAGCAGCGCATCCGTTAACTACGAGCAGTACTTC
>.|TRBJ2-5|TRBV5-1|.
CASSSLGSGSETQYF
TGCGCCAGCAGCTCCCTGGGCTCGGGGTCGGAGACCCAGTACTTC
>many|TRBJ2-1|TRBV4-3|.
CASSQVTGDEQFF
TGCGCCAGCAGCCAAGTTACAGGTGATGAGCAGTTCTTC
>many|TRBJ1-4|TRBV6-1|.
CASSESPVVPNEKLFF
TGTGCCAGCAGTGAAAGTCCGGTTGTGCCTAATGAAAAACTGTTTTTT
>.|TRBJ1-2|TRBV9|.
CASSVVAGEWHGYTF
TGTGCCAGCAGCGTAGTGGCAGGGGAGTGGCATGGCTACACCTTC
>many|TRBJ2-3|TRBV9|TRBD2
CASRPGLAVDTQYF
TGTGCCAGCAGACCGGGACTAGCAGTAGATACGCAGTATTTT
>many|TRBJ1-3|TRBV15|.
CATSRVGGNTIYF
TGTGCCACCAGCAGAGTTGGGGGAAACACCATATATTTT
>many|TRBJ1-3|TRBV6-5|.
CASSPTFSGNTIYF
TGTGCCAGCAGTCCGACATTCTCTGGAAACACCATATATTTT
>many|TRBJ2-3|TRBV5-1|TRBD2
CASSLAEREGLDTQYF
TGCGCCAGCAGCTTGGCCGAGCGGGAGGGTTTGGATACGCAGTATTTT
>many|TRBJ1-2|TRBV6-5|.
CASSLGPPRDGYTF
TGTGCCAGCAGTTTGGGTCCTCCTCGCGATGGCTACACCTTC
>few|TRBJ1-1|TRBV7-9|TRBD1
CASSPRTGRIGTEAFF
TGTGCCAGCAGCCCAAGGACAGGGCGTATTGGCACTGAAGCTTTCTTT
>many|TRBJ2-5|TRBV29-1|TRBD2
CSVLLAGTPETQYF
TGCAGCGTTCTCCTAGCGGGGACCCCAGAGACCCAGTACTTC
>many|TRBJ1-1|TRBV25-1|.
CASTVQGNTEAFF
TGTGCCAGCACCGTTCAGGGGAACACTGAAGCTTTCTTT
>.|TRBJ1-1|TRBV5-4|TRBD1
CASSWGQAEAFF
TGTGCCAGCAGCTGGGGACAGGCTGAAGCTTTCTTT
>many|TRBJ1-4|TRBV3-1|TRBD1
CASSQAVGTANEKLFF
TGTGCCAGCAGCCAAGCTGTCGGGACAGCTAATGAAAAACTGTTTTTT
>.|TRBJ2-5|TRBV11-2|.
CASSSGPTEYF
TGTGCCAGCAGCTCCGGCCCGACTGAGTACTTC
>few|TRBJ2-4|TRBV7-6|TRBD1
CASSLGTGAKNIQYF
TGTGCCAGCAGCTTAGGGACAGGGGCCAAAAACATTCAGTACTTC
>many|TRBJ1-1|TRBV20-1|.
CSARTSPGQRDLNTEAFF
TGCAGTGCTCGGACTTCCCCAGGACAGCGAGACCTGAACACTGAAGCTTTCTTT
>.|TRBJ2-3|TRBV6-5|TRBD2
CASREGLAGGPTDTQYF
TGTGCCAGCAGGGAGGGACTAGCGGGGGGGCCAACAGATACGCAGTATTTT
>few|TRBJ2-3|TRBV6-5|.
CASSPGPFPDTQYF
TGTGCCAGCAGTCCGGGACCCTTCCCAGATACGCAGTATTTT
>.|TRBJ2-1|TRBV2|.
CASSEWASGDDEQFF
TGTGCCAGCAGTGAGTGGGCATCCGGTGACGATGAGCAGTTCTTC
>many|TRBJ2-1|TRBV7-9|TRBD2
CASSLGRSSGRDEQFF
TGTGCCAGCAGCTTAGGGAGGTCAAGCGGGAGGGATGAGCAGTTCTTC
>many|TRBJ2-3|TRBV6-5|.
CASSEGREDTQYF
TGTGCCAGCAGCGAAGGGCGTGAAGATACGCAGTATTTT
>many|TRBJ1-5|TRBV20-1|TRBD1
CSAHHRDRGGNQPQHF
TGCAGTGCTCATCACCGGGACAGGGGAGGCAATCAGCCCCAGCATTTT
>many|TRBJ2-7|TRBV5-8|TRBD1
CASSLVGQGFSYEQYF
TGTGCCAGCAGCTTGGTGGGACAGGGTTTCTCCTACGAGCAGTACTTC
>many|TRBJ1-4|TRBV20-1|TRBD1
CSASGQGSSEKLFF
TGCAGTGCTAGTGGACAGGGGTCCAGTGAAAAACTGTTTTTT
>.|TRBJ2-5|TRBV2|TRBD1
CASRETGVTQETQYF
TGTGCCAGCAGGGAAACAGGGGTCACACAAGAGACCCAGTACTTC
>many|TRBJ2-2|TRBV24-1|TRBD1
CATSDYRGIGELFF
TGTGCCACCAGTGATTACAGGGGGATCGGGGAGCTGTTTTTT
>.|TRBJ1-1|TRBV4-2|.
CASSQDGQNIEAFF
TGTGCCAGCAGCCAAGATGGACAGAACATTGAAGCTTTCTTT
>many|TRBJ1-5|TRBV9|.
CVRQPQHF
TGTGTGAGGCAGCCCCAGCATTTT